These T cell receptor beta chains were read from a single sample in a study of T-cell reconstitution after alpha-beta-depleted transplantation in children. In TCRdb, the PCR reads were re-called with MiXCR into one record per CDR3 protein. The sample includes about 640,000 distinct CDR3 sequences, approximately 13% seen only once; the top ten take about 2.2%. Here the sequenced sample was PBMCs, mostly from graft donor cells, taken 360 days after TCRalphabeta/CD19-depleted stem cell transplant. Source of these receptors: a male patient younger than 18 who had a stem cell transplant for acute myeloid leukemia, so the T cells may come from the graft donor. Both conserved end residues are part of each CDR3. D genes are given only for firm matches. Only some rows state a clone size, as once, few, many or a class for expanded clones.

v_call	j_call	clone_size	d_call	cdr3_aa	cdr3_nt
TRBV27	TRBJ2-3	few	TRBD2	CASSPIAGESTDTQYF	TGTGCCAGCAGTCCCATAGCGGGAGAGAGCACAGATACGCAGTATTTT
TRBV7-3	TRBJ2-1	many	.	CASSSGRAGEQFF	TGTGCCAGCAGCTCCGGCCGGGCGGGTGAGCAGTTCTTC
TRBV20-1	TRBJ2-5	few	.	CSALQGRNQETQYF	TGCAGTGCCCTTCAGGGTAGGAATCAAGAGACCCAGTACTTC
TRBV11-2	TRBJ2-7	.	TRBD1	CASSLYRGQGVYEQYF	TGTGCCAGCAGCCTCTACCGGGGACAGGGGGTCTACGAGCAGTACTTC
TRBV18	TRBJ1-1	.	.	CASSPKIEAFF	TGTGCCAGCTCACCAAAAATTGAAGCTTTCTTT
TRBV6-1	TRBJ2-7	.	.	CASGRGRGREDSYEQYF	TGTGCCAGCGGCCGAGGGAGGGGGCGGGAGGACTCCTACGAGCAGTACTTC
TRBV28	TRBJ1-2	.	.	CASSLNPGTALNYGYTF	TGTGCCAGCAGTTTAAATCCAGGAACCGCATTAAACTATGGCTACACCTTC
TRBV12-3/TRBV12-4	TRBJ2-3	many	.	CASSLLSTDTQYF	TGTGCCAGCAGTTTACTGAGCACAGATACGCAGTATTTT
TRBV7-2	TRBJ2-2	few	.	CASSRDLGTGELFF	TGTGCCAGCAGCCGGGACCTGGGCACCGGGGAGCTGTTTTTT
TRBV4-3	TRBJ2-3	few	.	CASSQGVGGAIDTDTQYF	TGCGCCAGCAGCCAAGGAGTGGGGGGGGCCATCGACACAGATACGCAGTATTTT
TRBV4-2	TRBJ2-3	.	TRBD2	CASSQGGLAGVVGTDTQYF	TGTGCCAGCAGCCAAGGGGGACTAGCGGGAGTAGTAGGCACAGATACGCAGTATTTT
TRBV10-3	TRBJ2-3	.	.	CAISEPLEIGAYTDTQYF	TGTGCCATCAGTGAGCCCCTTGAGATCGGGGCATACACAGATACGCAGTATTTT
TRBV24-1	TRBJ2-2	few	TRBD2	CATSDLQGGRASIGELFF	TGTGCCACCAGTGATTTGCAAGGCGGGAGGGCCTCTATCGGGGAGCTGTTTTTT
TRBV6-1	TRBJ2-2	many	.	CATRSHGGAGELFF	TGTGCCACCCGATCCCACGGGGGCGCCGGGGAGCTGTTTTTT
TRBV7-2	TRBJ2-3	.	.	CASSRGTSTDTQYF	TGTGCCAGCAGCCGGGGGACCTCCACAGATACGCAGTATTTT
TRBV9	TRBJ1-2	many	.	CASSVGFNGYTF	TGTGCCAGCAGCGTAGGGTTCAATGGCTACACCTTC
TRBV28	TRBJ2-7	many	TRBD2	CASSLREGLAEQYF	TGTGCCAGCAGTTTAAGGGAGGGCCTAGCCGAGCAGTACTTC
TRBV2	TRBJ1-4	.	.	CASGRGANEKLFF	TGTGCCAGCGGAAGGGGGGCTAATGAAAAACTGTTTTTT
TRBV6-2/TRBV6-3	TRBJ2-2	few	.	CASSYSPGGGGELFF	TGTGCCAGCAGTTACTCGCCCGGAGGAGGCGGGGAGCTGTTTTTT
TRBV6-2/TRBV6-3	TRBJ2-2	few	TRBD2	CASSYTIWQVEREGPGELFF	TGTGCCAGCAGTTACACAATTTGGCAGGTCGAGCGGGAGGGCCCCGGGGAGCTGTTTTTT
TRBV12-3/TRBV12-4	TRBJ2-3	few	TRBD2	CASSRSGRWGTDTQYF	TGTGCCAGCAGTCGGAGCGGGAGGTGGGGCACAGATACGCAGTATTTT
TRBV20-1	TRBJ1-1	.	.	CSARDLLGTEAFF	TGCAGTGCTAGAGATCTTTTGGGCACTGAAGCTTTCTTT
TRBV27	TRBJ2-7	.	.	CASSFQRPGLPYEQYF	TGTGCCAGCAGTTTCCAGCGCCCCGGACTTCCCTACGAGCAGTACTTC
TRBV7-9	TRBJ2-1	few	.	CAVPWRGPDNEQFF	TGTGCCGTCCCGTGGAGGGGGCCTGACAATGAGCAGTTCTTC
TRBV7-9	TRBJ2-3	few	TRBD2	CASSGGERDTDTQYF	TGTGCCAGCAGCGGGGGAGAGCGGGACACAGATACGCAGTATTTT
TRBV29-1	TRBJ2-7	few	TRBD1	CSVGGTGSHEQYF	TGCAGCGTTGGCGGGACAGGGTCCCACGAGCAGTACTTC
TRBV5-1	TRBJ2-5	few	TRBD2	CASSLAGTSGRETQYF	TGCGCCAGCAGCTTGGCTGGGACTAGCGGGCGGGAGACCCAGTACTTC
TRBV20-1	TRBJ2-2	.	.	CSAVRGTGELFF	TGCAGTGCCGTAAGGGGGACCGGGGAGCTGTTTTTT
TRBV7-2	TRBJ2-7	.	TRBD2	CASSLAVLAGGVSYEQYF	TGTGCCAGCAGCTTAGCGGTACTAGCGGGAGGGGTCTCCTACGAGCAGTACTTC
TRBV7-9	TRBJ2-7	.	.	CASSLALKAREQYF	TGTGCCAGCAGCTTAGCCCTAAAGGCCCGCGAGCAGTACTTC
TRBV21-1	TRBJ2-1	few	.	CASSAPNGRRGEQFF	TGTGCCAGCAGCGCCCCCAACGGGAGGCGCGGTGAGCAGTTCTTC
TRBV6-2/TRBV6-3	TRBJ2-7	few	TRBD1	CASRQGYNEQYF	TGTGCCTCCCGACAGGGATACAACGAGCAGTACTTC
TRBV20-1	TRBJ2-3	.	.	CSVRVNWPDTQYF	TGCAGTGTCAGGGTCAATTGGCCAGATACGCAGTATTTT
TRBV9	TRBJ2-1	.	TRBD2	CASSVLLSGRAYNEQFF	TGTGCCAGCAGCGTTCTTTTAAGCGGGAGGGCCTACAATGAGCAGTTCTTC
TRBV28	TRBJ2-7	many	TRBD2	CASSFGLALYEQYF	TGTGCCAGCAGTTTTGGACTAGCGTTGTACGAGCAGTACTTC
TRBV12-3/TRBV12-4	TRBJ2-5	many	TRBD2	CASSYGLAGQETQYF	TGTGCCAGCAGTTACGGACTAGCGGGACAAGAGACCCAGTACTTC
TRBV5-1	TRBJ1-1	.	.	CASSLLAWDTEAFF	TGCGCCAGCAGCTTGCTTGCTTGGGACACTGAAGCTTTCTTT